Following are 20 T cell receptor beta chains from one sample sequenced in a study of cytomegalovirus exposure and HLA in healthy donors. PCR primers comprised 60 Vbeta and 13 Jbeta primers. The table came from immunoSEQ multiplex PCR; TCRdb's copy has only in-frame clones and leaves some out. The data show 150,000 to 200,000 clones, with 70% to 80% seen just once and roughly 0.76% held by the top ten. Material for sequencing was PBMCs. The receptors were gathered from a woman aged 35 to 49 in good health and CMV-seronegative.

The chain couples TRBV11-2 to TRBJ2-3; the D gene is possibly TRBD2 (6 bases). V was shortened by 4 bases and J by 11 bases, with 22 bases between the two germline ends. CDR1 and CDR2 from the germline V gene are SGHAT and FQNNGV. The CDR3 contains 15 residues. In DNA, the CDR3 is TGTGCCAGCAGCTCCTCGGGACTCCCGGGCGAGAAGCAGTATTTT. This sequence encodes CASSSSGLPGEKQYF.

The DNA for the CDR3 is TGCGCCAGCAGCCAAGATGTGGGGCCCCGGAGCTCCTACAATGAGCAGTTCTTC. This encodes CASSQDVGPRSSYNEQFF. The chain links TRBV4-1 to TRBJ2-1, with a tentative D call TRBD1 (5 bases). Germline V gives CDR1 MGHRA, CDR2 YSYEKL. The CDR3 is 18 residues long. The V end lost 0 bases, the J end lost 0 bases, and 15 bases lay between the germline ends.

CDR3 sequence: CASRGTSGTDTQYF. DNA for the CDR3: TGTGCCAGCAGGGGGACTAGCGGCACAGATACGCAGTATTTT. The chain has TRBV5-6 and TRBJ2-3, with 10 bases fitting TRBD2. V lost 5 bases, J lost 1 base, and 1 base stayed unmatched. This CDR3 spans 14 amino acids. Germline V CDR1 and CDR2: SGHDT, YYEEEE.

The chain joins TRBV7-9 to TRBJ2-3, with D perhaps matching TRBD1 (6 bases). Germline loops: CDR1 SEHNR, CDR2 FQNEAQ (reference sequence). Trimming stripped 4 bases from V and 11 bases from J, with 25 bases between. The CDR3 contains 16 residues. The CDR3 bases are TGTGCCAGCAGCTCCTCCAGGGACACCCGTCTCCCCCTGCAGTATTTT. Translating gives CASSSSRDTRLPLQYF.

This clone was detected once. This chain connects TRBV9 to TRBJ2-5; 13 bases align to TRBD2. The DNA matches TRBJ2-7 better at its end, which makes the J call doubtful. This CDR3 spans 16 amino acids. Germline CDR1 reads SGDLS; CDR2 reads YYNGEE. The CDR3 DNA sequence: TGTGCCAGCAGCGTGGGGGGACTAGCGGGGACCTACGAGCAGTACTTC. This sequence encodes CASSVGGLAGTYEQYF.

The chain has TRBV19 and TRBJ1-2; 8 bases map to TRBD1. V shed 11 bases and J 4 bases; nucleotides not matched to a gene: 6. The CDR3 contains 12 residues. Germline CDR1 reads LNHDA; CDR2 reads SQIVND (reference sequence). DNA of the CDR3: TGTGCCGGGGGACAGGCCAGCTATGGCTACACCTTC. Residues: CAGGQASYGYTF.

The rearrangement uses TRBV28 and TRBJ2-6, with TRBD1 as a possible D gene (5 bases). The CDR3 sequence is 16 residues long. V shed 2 bases and J shed 2 bases, with 10 bases lying between them. The germline CDR1 and CDR2 sequences are MDHEN and SYDVKM. The CDR3 coding sequence is TGTGCCAGCAGTTTACCAGGGCGGCCTGGGGCCAACGTCCTGACTTTC. It translates to CASSLPGRPGANVLTF.

J is TRBJ2-1 and V is TRBV7-3; TRBD2 matches at 11 bases. This CDR3 comprises 16 residues. CDR1 and CDR2 from the germline V gene are SGHTA and FQGTGA. Trimming cost V 3 bases and J 9 bases; bases outside gene matches: 10. The CDR3 spells CASSFRGSSGRTEQFF. CDR3 nucleotide sequence: TGTGCCAGCAGCTTCAGGGGGTCTAGCGGGAGGACTGAGCAGTTCTTC.

This clone was found once. The chain has TRBV2 and TRBJ2-7; 11 positions match TRBD2. CDR3 size: 15 residues. The V and J ends lost 8 bases and 1 base, in that order; junction bases with no gene match: 7. Germline CDR1 is SNHLY and CDR2 is FYNNEI. CDR3 nucleotides: TGTGCCAGCTCTACCGGGACTAGCGGATCCTACGAGCAGTACTTC. Translation: CASSTGTSGSYEQYF.

The chain employs TRBV9 and TRBJ2-7; 11 bases fit TRBD1. The CDR3 contains 16 residues. CDR1 is SGDLS, CDR2 YYNGEE, per germline. V lost 3 bases and J lost 0; bases outside the gene matches: 5. CDR3 protein: CASSGTGTGGSYEQYF. DNA for the CDR3: TGTGCCAGCAGCGGTACCGGGACAGGGGGCTCCTACGAGCAGTACTTC.

Comments on this clone: The DNA is left out, because the CDR3 cannot be placed on it with certainty; the CDR3 is given as TCRdb lists it. The chain couples TRBV30 to TRBJ1-1; the D segment call TRBD1 is taken from the table without a DNA check. The CDR3 extends over 13 residues, inclusive of both ends. Germline loops: CDR1 GTSNPN, CDR2 SVGIG (reference sequence). The CDR3 sequence: CAWNSGQGTEAFF.

The chain recombines TRBV5-4 with TRBJ1-5; the match to TRBD1 covers 7 bases. Germline V lookup: CDR1 SGHNT, CDR2 YYREEE (reference sequence). There are 14 residues in the CDR3. The V and J ends lost 3 bases and 1 base, in that order; junction bases with no gene match: 1. This CDR3 reads CASSSGGSNQPQHF. CDR3 coding DNA: TGTGCCAGCAGCTCAGGGGGGAGCAATCAGCCCCAGCATTTT. The variable domain in full, with the rest retrieved from reference TRBV5-4 and TRBJ1-5, is ETGVTQSPTHLIKTRGQQVTLRCSSQSGHNTVSWYQQALGQGPQFIFQYYREEENGRGNFPPRFSGLQFPNYSSELNVNALELDDSALYLCASSSGGSNQPQHFGDGTRLSIL.

This rearrangement joins TRBV7-6 to TRBJ2-7, with D possibly matching TRBD2 (6 bases). From germline, CDR1 is SGHVS and CDR2 FNYEAQ. The length of the CDR3 is 14 residues. The ends were cut back, 1 base at V and 4 bases at J, with 11 bases in the middle. This chain's CDR3 is CASSLVGGPYEQYF. Here the CDR3 DNA reads TGTGCCAGCAGCTTAGTGGGGGGTCCGTACGAGCAGTACTTC.

The chain combines TRBV28 with TRBJ1-2; D remains ambiguous. Germline CDR1 is MDHEN and CDR2 is SYDVKM. V was cut by 7 bases and J by 3 bases, with 12 bases left in between. This CDR3 contains 13 residues. Here the CDR3 reads CASKESRDYGYTF. The CDR3 DNA reads TGTGCCAGCAAAGAGAGCCGGGACTATGGCTACACCTTC.

The V and J genes are TRBV9 and TRBJ2-2, with 11 bases that match TRBD2. There are 19 residues in the CDR3. Germline loops: CDR1 SGDLS, CDR2 YYNGEE. Germline trimming cut 3 bases from V and 3 bases from J; bases unmatched to any gene: 13. CDR3 sequence: CASSDNSGRALTDTGELFF. In DNA form, the CDR3 reads TGTGCCAGCAGCGACAATAGCGGGAGGGCCCTCACTGACACCGGGGAGCTGTTTTTT.

The chain carries TRBV5-1 and TRBJ2-7; maybe TRBD1 (6 bases). The CDR3 runs to 14 residues. V lost 0 bases to trimming and J lost 2 bases, with 9 bases between them. Germline values: CDR1 SGHRS, CDR2 YFSETQ. The CDR3 DNA follows: TGCGCCAGCAGCTTGGGACAGGCGACCTACGAGCAGTACTTC. This codes for CASSLGQATYEQYF.

The chain has TRBV5-1 and TRBJ1-1; perhaps TRBD1 as D (5 bases). Trimming pared 4 bases from V and 2 bases from J, leaving 18 bases between. Germline V gene sequence: CDR1 SGHRS, CDR2 YFSETQ. This CDR3 has 16 residues. In DNA, the CDR3 is TGCGCCAGCAGCCCCCCGTCCGGGGGTATAAACACTGAAGCTTTCTTT. Encoded protein: CASSPPSGGINTEAFF. Using reference TRBV5-1 and TRBJ1-1 for the parts outside the CDR3, the full variable domain is KAGVTQTPRYLIKTRGQQVTLSCSPISGHRSVSWYQQTPGQGLQFLFEYFSETQRNKGNFPGRFSGRQFSNSRSEMNVSTLELGDSALYLCASSPPSGGINTEAFFGQGTRLTVV.

V gene TRBV7-2 combines with J gene TRBJ2-1; 9 bases map to TRBD2. V shed 5 bases, J shed 0 bases, and the junction held 14 bases outside the gene matches. CDR1 SGHTA and CDR2 FQGNSA come from the germline V gene. The CDR3 extends over 19 amino acids. CDR3 DNA sequence: TGTGCCAGCAGCCCGACACTAGCGGGCCTAGGCGGCTCCTACAATGAGCAGTTCTTC. Translated: CASSPTLAGLGGSYNEQFF.

The CDR3 nucleotides read TGTGCCAGCAGTTTTTCTACAGGGGTTTATGGCTACACCTTC. Residues: CASSFSTGVYGYTF. This chain connects TRBV27 to TRBJ1-2; 7 bases line up with TRBD1. Germline loops: CDR1 MNHEY, CDR2 SMNVEV (reference sequence). The V segment lost 3 bases and the J segment 5 bases; nucleotides outside the gene matches: 6. CDR3 length: 14 residues.

A single count supports this clone. Sequence at one end of the junction differs from germline and may be a read error. J is TRBJ2-7 and V is TRBV7-9; 10 nucleotides align to TRBD1. CDR3 size: 16 residues. The V gene's germline CDR1 is SEHNR and CDR2 FQNEAQ (reference sequence). The CDR3 nucleotides read TGTTCCAGCAGCTTTTTCTCGGGACAGGGGTCCAACGAGCAGTACTTC. It codes for CSSSFFSGQGSNEQYF. The whole variable domain, filled in from reference TRBV7-9 and TRBJ2-7, reads DTGVSQNPRHKITKRGQNVTFRCDPISEHNRLYWYRQTLGQGPEFLTYFQNEAQLEKSRLLSDRFSAERPKGSFSTLEIQRTEQGDSAMYLCSSSFFSGQGSNEQYFGPGTRLTVT.